This TCR beta chain was observed in a study of T-cell reconstitution after alpha-beta-depleted transplantation in children. The germline V gene encodes CDR1 SGHVS and CDR2 FQNEAQ. The CDR3 has 13 amino acids. V was trimmed by 5 bases and J by 1 base, leaving 8 bases between them. TCRbeta library construction was performed incorporating unique molecular identifiers. Using its own MiXCR run on the PCR reads, TCRdb lists one record per CDR3 protein. The sample gives roughly 66,000 distinct CDR3 sequences, around 4.7% of which show up once; about 19% is in the top ten. This clonotype has at least ten counts.

The TCR was taken from a boy under two years old who had a stem cell transplant for acute myeloid leukemia, so the T cells may come from the graft donor. The sequencing here drew on PBMCs, mostly from graft donor cells, taken 180 days after TCRalphabeta/CD19-depleted stem cell transplant. The chain links TRBV7-8 to TRBJ2-5; D uncertain. The CDR3 sequence: CASSLGFQETQYF. In DNA, the CDR3 is TGTGCCAGCAGCCTCGGATTCCAAGAGACCCAGTACTTC.